This T cell receptor (beta chain) was obtained from a study of blood T cells in healthy people across ages. Study background: Per every two T cells, about one barcoded beta molecule was captured by template switching. Notes on the study in general: Donors of long life had a larger count of naive CD4+ cells and greater diversity than aged donors. Unsorted PBMCs ruled out conclusive naive versus antigen-experienced comparison.

The CDR3 is 13 residues long. The V gene lost 10 bases and the J gene lost 3 bases, with 15 bases spanning the gap. Germline CDR1 SGHAT, CDR2 FQNNGV. For this clonotype: Its matching antigen is unknown.

Primers used in a second PCR of about 7 to 12 cycles were a sample-barcoded 5' primer and a J-beta primer mix. From each sample, at least 2.5 million paired-end reads containing CDR3 were obtained. TCRdb redid the calling of the 5' RACE reads with MiXCR, one entry per CDR3 protein. The repertoire has hundreds of thousands of distinct CDR3 sequences, roughly 50% of them found once; the top ten carry over 20%. Material: blood. The chain couples TRBV11-2 to TRBJ2-5; D gene unclear. This receptor was identified in a young man in good health. The CDR3 DNA is TGTGCCATGGGTAGAGGTTTGGAAGAGACCCAGTACTTC. Translation: CAMGRGLEETQYF. The full variable domain, with the rest looked up from reference TRBV11-2 and TRBJ2-5, is EAGVAQSPRYKIIEKRQSVAFWCNPISGHATLYWYQQILGQGPKLLIQFQNNGVVDDSQLPKDRFSAERLKGVDSTLKIQPAKLEDSAVYLCAMGRGLEETQYFGPGTRLLVL.